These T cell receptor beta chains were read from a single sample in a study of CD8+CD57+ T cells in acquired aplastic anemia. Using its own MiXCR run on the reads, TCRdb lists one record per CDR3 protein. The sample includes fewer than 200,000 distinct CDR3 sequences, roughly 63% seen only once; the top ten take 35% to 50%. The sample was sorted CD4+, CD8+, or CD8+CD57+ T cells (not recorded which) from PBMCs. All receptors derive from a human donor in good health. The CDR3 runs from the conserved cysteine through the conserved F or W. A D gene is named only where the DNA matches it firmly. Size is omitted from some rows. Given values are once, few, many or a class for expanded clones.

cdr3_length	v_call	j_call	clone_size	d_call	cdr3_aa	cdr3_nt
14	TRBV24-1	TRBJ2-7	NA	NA	CATSDGGALGEQYF	TGTGCCACCAGTGACGGCGGAGCTTTGGGCGAGCAGTACTTC
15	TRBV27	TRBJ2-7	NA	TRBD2	CASSASGRAPYEQCF	TGTGCCAGCAGTGCTAGCGGGAGGGCCCCCTACGAGCAGTGCTTC
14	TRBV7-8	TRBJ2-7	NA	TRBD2	CASSQREGRYEQYF	TGTGCCAGCAGCCAGCGGGAGGGCCGCTACGAGCAGTACTTC
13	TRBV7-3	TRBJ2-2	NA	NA	CASSLSNTGELFF	TGTGCCAGCAGCTTAAGTAACACCGGGGAGCTGTTTTTT
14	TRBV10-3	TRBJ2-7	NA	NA	CAISGSGVSYEQYF	TGTGCCATCAGTGGGTCGGGGGTGTCCTACGAGCAGTACTTC
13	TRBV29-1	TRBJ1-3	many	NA	CSVTLASGNTIYF	TGCAGCGTTACTCTGGCCTCTGGAAACACCATATATTTT
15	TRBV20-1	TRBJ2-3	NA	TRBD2	CSARPSGGGTDTQYF	TGCAGTGCTAGACCATCCGGGGGGGGGACAGATACGCAGTATTTT
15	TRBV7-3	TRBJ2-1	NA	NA	CASSLTSSSYNEQFF	TGTGCCAGCAGCTTAACTAGCTCGAGTTACAATGAGCAGTTCTTC
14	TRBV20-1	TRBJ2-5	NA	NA	CSASITSRQETQYF	TGCAGTGCTAGTATTACTAGCCGACAAGAGACCCAGTACTTC
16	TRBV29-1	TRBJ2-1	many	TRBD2	CSVFSTSESSYNEQFF	TGCAGCGTTTTCTCGACTAGCGAGAGCTCCTACAATGAGCAGTTCTTC
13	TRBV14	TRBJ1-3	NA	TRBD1	CASSGQGRNTIYF	TGTGCCAGCAGCGGACAGGGCAGAAACACCATATATTTT
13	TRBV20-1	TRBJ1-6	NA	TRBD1	CSAGTGGDSPLHF	TGCAGTGCCGGGACAGGGGGCGACTCACCCCTCCACTTT
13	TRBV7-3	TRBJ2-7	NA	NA	CASSRALGYEQYF	TGTGCCAGCAGTCGGGCCCTCGGCTACGAGCAGTACTTC
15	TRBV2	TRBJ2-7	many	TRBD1	CASMQVTGIPYEQYF	TGTGCCAGCATGCAGGTGACAGGGATCCCCTACGAGCAGTACTTC
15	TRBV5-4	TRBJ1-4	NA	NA	CASSLRGGGREKLFF	TGTGCCAGCAGCTTGAGGGGGGGCGGAAGGGAAAAACTGTTTTTT
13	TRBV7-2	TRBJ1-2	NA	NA	CASSLGLSYGYTF	TGTGCCAGCAGCCTCGGGTTGAGCTATGGCTACACCTTC
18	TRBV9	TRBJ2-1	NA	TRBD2	CASSGSTSGRAFYNEQFF	TGTGCCAGCAGCGGATCTACTAGCGGGAGGGCCTTTTACAATGAGCAGTTCTTC
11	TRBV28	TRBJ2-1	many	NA	CASSLKLEQFF	TGTGCCAGCAGTTTAAAGCTTGAGCAGTTCTTC
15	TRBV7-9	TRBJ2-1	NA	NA	CASSLEPAKTGEQFF	TGTGCCAGCAGCTTAGAACCAGCTAAGACGGGTGAGCAGTTCTTC
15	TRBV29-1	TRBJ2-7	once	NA	CSVEEERGLSYEQYF	TGCAGCGTTGAAGAGGAGAGAGGGCTTTCCTACGAGCAGTACTTC
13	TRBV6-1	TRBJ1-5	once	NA	CASREYSNQPQHF	TGTGCCAGCAGGGAGTATAGCAATCAGCCCCAGCATTTT
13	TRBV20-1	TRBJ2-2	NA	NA	CSARGRVPGELFF	TGCAGTGCTAGGGGCAGGGTTCCCGGGGAGCTGTTTTTT
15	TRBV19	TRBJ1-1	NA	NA	CASSIGMGGVTEAFF	TGTGCCAGTAGTATAGGAATGGGAGGGGTGACTGAAGCTTTCTTT
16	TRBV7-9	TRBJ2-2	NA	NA	CASSLGLGKLAGELFF	TGTGCCAGCAGCTTGGGACTCGGGAAGCTCGCCGGGGAGCTGTTTTTT
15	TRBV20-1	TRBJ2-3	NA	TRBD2	CSAPVLAGGTDTQYF	TGCAGTGCCCCAGTTCTAGCGGGGGGCACAGATACGCAGTATTTT
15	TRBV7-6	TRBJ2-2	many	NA	CASSLGTGRAGELFF	TGTGCCAGCAGCTTAGGGACGGGAAGGGCCGGGGAGCTGTTTTTT
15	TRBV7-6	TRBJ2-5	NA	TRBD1	CASSMGTGIQETQYF	TGTGCCAGCAGCATGGGGACAGGGATCCAAGAGACCCAGTACTTC
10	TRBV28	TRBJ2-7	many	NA	CASSRGEQYF	TGTGCCAGCAGTCGTGGGGAGCAGTACTTC
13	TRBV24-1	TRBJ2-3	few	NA	CATSALGTDTQYF	TGTGCCACCAGTGCGTTGGGGACAGATACGCAGTATTTT
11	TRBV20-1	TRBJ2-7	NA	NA	CSARLVYEQYF	TGCAGTGCTAGATTAGTCTACGAGCAGTACTTC
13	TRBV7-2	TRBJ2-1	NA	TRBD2	CASSRTSQGEQFF	TGTGCCAGCAGCCGGACTAGCCAGGGTGAGCAGTTCTTC
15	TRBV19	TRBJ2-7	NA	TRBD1	CASSMGGQGGYEQYF	TGTGCCAGTAGTATGGGTGGACAGGGAGGCTACGAGCAGTACTTC
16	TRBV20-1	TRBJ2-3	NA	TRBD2	CSAREASGGATDTQYF	TGCAGTGCTAGAGAGGCTAGCGGGGGGGCGACAGATACGCAGTATTTT
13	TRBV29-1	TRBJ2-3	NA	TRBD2	CSVGTSGTDTQYF	TGCAGCGTTGGGACTAGCGGGACCGATACGCAGTATTTT
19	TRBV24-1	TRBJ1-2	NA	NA	CATSDLVPEREGSYNGYTF	TGTGCCACCAGTGATTTGGTCCCGGAGCGGGAGGGCTCCTACAATGGCTACACCTTC
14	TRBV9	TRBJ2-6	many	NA	CASAESSGANVLTF	TGTGCCAGCGCCGAAAGCTCTGGGGCCAACGTCCTGACTTTC
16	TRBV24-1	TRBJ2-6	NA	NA	CATSDYRGGGANVLTF	TGTGCCACCAGTGACTACAGGGGAGGTGGGGCCAACGTCCTGACTTTC
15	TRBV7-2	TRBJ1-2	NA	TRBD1	CASSPGGGGSYGYTF	TGTGCCAGCAGCCCCGGGGGAGGGGGCAGCTATGGCTACACCTTC
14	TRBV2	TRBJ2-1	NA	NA	CASIDPRQANEQFF	TGTGCCAGCATTGACCCCAGACAGGCGAATGAGCAGTTCTTC
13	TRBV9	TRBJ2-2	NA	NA	CASSQYRLGELFF	TGTGCCAGCAGCCAATATCGTCTCGGGGAGCTGTTTTTT
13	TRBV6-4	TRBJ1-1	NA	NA	CASSATGNTEAFF	TGTGCCAGCAGCGCAACAGGGAACACTGAAGCTTTCTTT
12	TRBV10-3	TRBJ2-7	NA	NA	CAISESWYEQYF	TGTGCCATCAGTGAGTCCTGGTACGAGCAGTACTTC